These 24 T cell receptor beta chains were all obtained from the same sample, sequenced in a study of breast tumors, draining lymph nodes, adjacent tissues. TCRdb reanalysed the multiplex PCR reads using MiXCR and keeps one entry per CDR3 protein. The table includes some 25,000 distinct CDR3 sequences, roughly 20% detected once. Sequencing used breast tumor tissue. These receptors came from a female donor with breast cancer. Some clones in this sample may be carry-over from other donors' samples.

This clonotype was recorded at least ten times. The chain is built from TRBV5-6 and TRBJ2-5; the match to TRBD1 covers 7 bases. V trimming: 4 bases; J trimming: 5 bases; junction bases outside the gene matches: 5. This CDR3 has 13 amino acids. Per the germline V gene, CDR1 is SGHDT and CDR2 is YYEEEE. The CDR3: CASSLKGAETQYF. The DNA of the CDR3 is TGTGCCAGCAGCCTGAAGGGGGCCGAGACCCAGTACTTC.

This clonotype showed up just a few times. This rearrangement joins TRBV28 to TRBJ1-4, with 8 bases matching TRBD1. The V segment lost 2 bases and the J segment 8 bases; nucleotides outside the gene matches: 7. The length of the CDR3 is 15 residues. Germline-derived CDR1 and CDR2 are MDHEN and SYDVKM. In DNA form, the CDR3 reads TGTGCCAGCAGTTTAGTGGGACAGGCTATCGAAAAACTGTTTTTT. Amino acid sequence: CASSLVGQAIEKLFF.

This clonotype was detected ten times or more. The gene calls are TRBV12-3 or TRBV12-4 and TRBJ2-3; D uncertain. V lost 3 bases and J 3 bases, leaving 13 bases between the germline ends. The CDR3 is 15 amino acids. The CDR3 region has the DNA TGTGCCAGCAGTTTTTTGCAGGTGGGGACAGATACGCAGTATTTT. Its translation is CASSFLQVGTDTQYF.

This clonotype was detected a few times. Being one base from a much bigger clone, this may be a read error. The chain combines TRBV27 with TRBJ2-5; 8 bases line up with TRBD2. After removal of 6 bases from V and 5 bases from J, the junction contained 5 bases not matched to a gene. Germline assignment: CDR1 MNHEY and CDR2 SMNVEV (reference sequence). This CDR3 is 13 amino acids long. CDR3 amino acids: CASSRGGWETQYF. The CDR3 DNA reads TGTGCCAGCAGCCGGGGGGGGTGGGAGACCCAGTACTTC.

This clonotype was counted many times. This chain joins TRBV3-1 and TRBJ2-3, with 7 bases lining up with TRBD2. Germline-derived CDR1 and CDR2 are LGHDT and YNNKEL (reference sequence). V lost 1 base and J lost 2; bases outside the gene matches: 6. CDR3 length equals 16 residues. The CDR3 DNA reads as TGTGCCAGCAGCCAAGTAGTGGGAGGGATCACAGATACGCAGTATTTT. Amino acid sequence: CASSQVVGGITDTQYF.

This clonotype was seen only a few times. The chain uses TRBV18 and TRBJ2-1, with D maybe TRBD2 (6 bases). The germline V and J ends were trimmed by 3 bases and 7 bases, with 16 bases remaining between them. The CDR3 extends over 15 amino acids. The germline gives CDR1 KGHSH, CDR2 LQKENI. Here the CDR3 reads CASSPPTSSRNEQFF. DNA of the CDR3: TGTGCCAGCTCACCTCCAACTAGCTCCCGGAATGAGCAGTTCTTC.

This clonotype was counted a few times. In DNA, the CDR3 is TGTGCCAGCAGTTACCCCGGGACAGGGGGCGGAGAGACCCAGTACTTC. This translates into CASSYPGTGGGETQYF. V is TRBV6-6 and J is TRBJ2-5; 12 bases match TRBD1. The CDR3 extends over 16 amino acids. V shed 2 bases, J shed 4 bases, and the junction held 5 bases outside the gene matches. The V gene's germline CDR1 is MNHNY and CDR2 SVGAGI (reference sequence).

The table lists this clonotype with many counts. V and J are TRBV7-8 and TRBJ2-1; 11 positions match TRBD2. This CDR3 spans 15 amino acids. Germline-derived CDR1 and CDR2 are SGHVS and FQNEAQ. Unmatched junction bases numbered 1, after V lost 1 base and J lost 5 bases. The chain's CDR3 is CASSLGTSGHNEQFF. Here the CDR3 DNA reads TGTGCCAGCAGCTTAGGGACTAGCGGGCACAATGAGCAGTTCTTC. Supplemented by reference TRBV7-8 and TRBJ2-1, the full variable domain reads GAGVSQSPRYKVAKRGQDVALRCDPISGHVSLFWYQQALGQGPEFLTYFQNEAQLDKSGLPSDRFFAERPEGSVSTLKIQRTQQEDSAVYLCASSLGTSGHNEQFFGPGTRLTVL.

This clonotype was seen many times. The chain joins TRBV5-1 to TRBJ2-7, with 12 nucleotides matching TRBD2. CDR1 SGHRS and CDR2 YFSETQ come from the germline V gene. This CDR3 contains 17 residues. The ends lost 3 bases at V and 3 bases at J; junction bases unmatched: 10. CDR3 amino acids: CASSSFPTSGSLYEQYF. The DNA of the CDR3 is TGCGCCAGCAGCTCTTTTCCGACTAGCGGGAGTCTCTACGAGCAGTACTTC.

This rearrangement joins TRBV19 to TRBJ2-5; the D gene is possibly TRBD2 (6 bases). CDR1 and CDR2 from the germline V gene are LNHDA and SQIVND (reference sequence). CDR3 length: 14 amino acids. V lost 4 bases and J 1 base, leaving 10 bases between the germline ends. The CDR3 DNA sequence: TGTGCCAGTAGTACCGAGGGACTCCAAGAGACCCAGTACTTC. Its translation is CASSTEGLQETQYF.

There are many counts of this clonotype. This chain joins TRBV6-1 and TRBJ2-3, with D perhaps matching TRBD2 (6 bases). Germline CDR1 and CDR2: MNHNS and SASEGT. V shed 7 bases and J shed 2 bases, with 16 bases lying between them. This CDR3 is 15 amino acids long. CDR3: CASIRRERVTDTQYF. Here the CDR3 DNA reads TGTGCCAGCATTCGTCGGGAGCGAGTCACAGATACGCAGTATTTT.

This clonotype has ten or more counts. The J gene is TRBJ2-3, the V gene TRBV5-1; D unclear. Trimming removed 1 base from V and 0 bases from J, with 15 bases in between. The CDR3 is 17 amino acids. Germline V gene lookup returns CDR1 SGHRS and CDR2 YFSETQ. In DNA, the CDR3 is TGCGCCAGCAGCTTGATGACGTCTATGACTAGCACAGATACGCAGTATTTT. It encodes CASSLMTSMTSTDTQYF.

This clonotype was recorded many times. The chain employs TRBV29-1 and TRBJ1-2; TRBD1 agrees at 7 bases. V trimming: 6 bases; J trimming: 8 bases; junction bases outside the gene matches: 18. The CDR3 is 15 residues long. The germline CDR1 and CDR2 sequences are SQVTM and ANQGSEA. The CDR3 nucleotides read TGCAGCGTCGCTTCGACAGGGAGTTCCGGGTTAGGCTACACCTTC. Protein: CSVASTGSSGLGYTF.

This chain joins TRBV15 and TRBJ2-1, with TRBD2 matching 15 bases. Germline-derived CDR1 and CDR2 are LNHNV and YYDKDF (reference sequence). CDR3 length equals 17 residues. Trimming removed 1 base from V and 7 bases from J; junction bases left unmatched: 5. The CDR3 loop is CATSRGGLAGGGNEQFF. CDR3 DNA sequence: TGTGCCACCAGCAGAGGTGGACTAGCGGGAGGGGGAAATGAGCAGTTCTTC.

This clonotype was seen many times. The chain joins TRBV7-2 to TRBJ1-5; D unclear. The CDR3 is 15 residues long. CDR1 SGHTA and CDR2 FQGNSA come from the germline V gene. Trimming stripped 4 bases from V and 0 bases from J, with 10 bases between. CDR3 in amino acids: CASSSGRTSNQPQHF. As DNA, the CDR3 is TGTGCCAGCAGCTCTGGACGGACTAGCAATCAGCCCCAGCATTTT.

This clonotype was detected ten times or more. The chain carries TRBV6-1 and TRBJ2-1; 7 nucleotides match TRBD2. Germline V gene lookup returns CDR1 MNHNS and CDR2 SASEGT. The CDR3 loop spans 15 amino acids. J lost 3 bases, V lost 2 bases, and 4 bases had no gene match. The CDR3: CASSELWGGYNEQFF. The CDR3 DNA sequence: TGTGCCAGCAGTGAATTGTGGGGGGGCTACAATGAGCAGTTCTTC.

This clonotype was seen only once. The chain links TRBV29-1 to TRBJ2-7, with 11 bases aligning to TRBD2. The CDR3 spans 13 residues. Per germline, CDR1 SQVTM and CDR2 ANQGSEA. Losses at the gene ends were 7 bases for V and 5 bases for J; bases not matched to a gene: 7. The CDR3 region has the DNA TGCAGCGCTAGCGGGAGGTCTATGGACGAGCAGTACTTC. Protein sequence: CSASGRSMDEQYF.

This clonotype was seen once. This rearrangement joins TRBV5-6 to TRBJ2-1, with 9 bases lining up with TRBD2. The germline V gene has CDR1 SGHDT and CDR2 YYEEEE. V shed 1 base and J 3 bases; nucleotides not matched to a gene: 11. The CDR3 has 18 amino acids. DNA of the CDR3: TGTGCCAGCAGCTTGAATGGTGCGGGAGGGCCAAGCTACAATGAGCAGTTCTTC. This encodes CASSLNGAGGPSYNEQFF.

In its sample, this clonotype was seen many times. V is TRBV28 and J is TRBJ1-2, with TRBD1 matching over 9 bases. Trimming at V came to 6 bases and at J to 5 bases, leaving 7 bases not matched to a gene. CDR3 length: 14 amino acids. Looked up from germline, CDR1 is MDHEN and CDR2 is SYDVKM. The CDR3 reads CASRLTGGNYGYTF. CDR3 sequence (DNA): TGTGCCAGCAGGCTCACAGGGGGCAATTATGGCTACACCTTC.

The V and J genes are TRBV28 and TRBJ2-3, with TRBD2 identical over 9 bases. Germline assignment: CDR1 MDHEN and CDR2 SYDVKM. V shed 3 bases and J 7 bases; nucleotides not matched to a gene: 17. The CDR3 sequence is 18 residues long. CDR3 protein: CASSFDTAGGPVRYTQYF. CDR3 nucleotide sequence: TGTGCCAGCAGTTTTGATACTGCGGGAGGGCCAGTCCGTTATACGCAGTATTTT.

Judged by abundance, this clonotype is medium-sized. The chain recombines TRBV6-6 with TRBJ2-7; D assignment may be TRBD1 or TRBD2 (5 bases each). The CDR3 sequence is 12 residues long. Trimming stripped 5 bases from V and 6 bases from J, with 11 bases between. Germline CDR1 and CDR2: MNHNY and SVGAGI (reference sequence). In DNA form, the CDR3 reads TGTGCCAGCAGTACGACGGGACGCGAGCAGTACTTC. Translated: CASSTTGREQYF.

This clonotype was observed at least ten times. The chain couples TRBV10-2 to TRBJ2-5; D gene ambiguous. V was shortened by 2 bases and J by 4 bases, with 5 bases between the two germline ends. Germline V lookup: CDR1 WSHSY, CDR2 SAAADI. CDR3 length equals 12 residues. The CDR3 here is CASSEPGETQYF. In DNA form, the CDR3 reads TGCGCCAGCAGTGAGCCAGGAGAGACCCAGTACTTC.

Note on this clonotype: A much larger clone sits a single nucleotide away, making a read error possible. The CDR3 spells CAWKASRNTDTQYF. CDR3 DNA: TGTGCCTGGAAGGCTAGCAGGAACACAGATACGCAGTATTTT. V usage is TRBV30 and J usage is TRBJ2-3; D is possibly TRBD2 (5 bases). Germline loops: CDR1 GTSNPN, CDR2 SVGIG (reference sequence). The CDR3 length is 14 residues. The V and J ends lost 4 bases and 2 bases respectively, with 13 bases between them.

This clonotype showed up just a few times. CDR3 coding DNA: TGTGCCAGTAACCAGGGGGGCTTACAGGGCCGCGATCAGCCCCAGCATTTT. This codes for CASNQGGLQGRDQPQHF. The rearrangement joins TRBV3-1 to TRBJ1-5; 7 bases map to TRBD1. The CDR3 covers 17 residues. The germline V gene encodes CDR1 LGHDT and CDR2 YNNKEL (reference sequence). V was pared by 9 bases and J by 5 bases, with 19 bases of the junction left unmatched.